This record concerns one T cell receptor (beta chain) sequence. No antigen is known for it. This sample was taken from a study of cytomegalovirus exposure and HLA in healthy donors. Whole-study findings and limits: Within the data, a cluster of highly shared sequence variants was likely a sequencing artifact. Being productive about 87% or about 30% of the time was typical of most TCR beta V segments in an earlier analysis. A later analysis linked a missense DCLRE1C variant to TCR beta V- and J-gene trimming.

The CDR3 totals 10 residues. Germline values: CDR1 SNHLY, CDR2 FYNNEI. With 6 bases removed from V and 6 bases from J, the gap between germline ends came to 5 bases. Vbeta (60) and Jbeta (13) primers were used in the PCR. Libraries were prepared by immunoSEQ multiplex PCR; TCRdb keeps only in-frame clonotypes and omits some of them. The sample consists of some 140,000 clones, roughly 77% of them appearing once. The V and J genes are TRBV2 and TRBJ1-1; D remains unclear. This TCR was recovered from a young man in good health and CMV-seropositive. The sample was PBMCs. DNA for the CDR3: TGTGCCAGCAGGAGCGCTGAAGCTTTCTTT. Protein sequence: CASRSAEAFF.